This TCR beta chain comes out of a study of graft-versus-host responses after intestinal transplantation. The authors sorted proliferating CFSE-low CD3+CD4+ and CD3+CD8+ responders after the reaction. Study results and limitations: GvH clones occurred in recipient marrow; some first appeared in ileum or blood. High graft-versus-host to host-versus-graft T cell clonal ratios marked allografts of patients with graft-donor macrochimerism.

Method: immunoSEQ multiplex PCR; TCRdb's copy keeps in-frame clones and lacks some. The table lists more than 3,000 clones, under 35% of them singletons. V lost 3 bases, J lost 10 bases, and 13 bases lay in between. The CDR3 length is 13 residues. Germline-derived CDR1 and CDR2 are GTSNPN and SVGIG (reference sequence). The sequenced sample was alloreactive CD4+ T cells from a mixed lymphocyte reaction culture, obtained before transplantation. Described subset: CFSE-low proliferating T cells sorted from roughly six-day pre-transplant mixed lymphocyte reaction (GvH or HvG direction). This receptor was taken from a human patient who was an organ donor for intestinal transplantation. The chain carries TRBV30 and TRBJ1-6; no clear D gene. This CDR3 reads CAWRKSFDSPLHF. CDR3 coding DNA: TGTGCCTGGAGGAAGTCGTTTGACTCACCCCTCCACTTT.